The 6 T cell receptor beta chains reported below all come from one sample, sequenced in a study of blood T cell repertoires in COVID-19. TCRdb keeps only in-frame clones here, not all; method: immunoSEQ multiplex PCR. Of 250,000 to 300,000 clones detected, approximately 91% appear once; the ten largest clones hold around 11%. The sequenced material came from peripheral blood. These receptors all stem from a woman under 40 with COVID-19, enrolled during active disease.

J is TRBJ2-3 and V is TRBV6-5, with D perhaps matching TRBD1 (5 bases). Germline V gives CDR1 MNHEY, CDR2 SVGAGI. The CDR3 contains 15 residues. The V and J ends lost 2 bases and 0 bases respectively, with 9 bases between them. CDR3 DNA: TGTGCCAGCAGTTACAGGGGTACTAGCACAGATACGCAGTATTTT. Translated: CASSYRGTSTDTQYF.

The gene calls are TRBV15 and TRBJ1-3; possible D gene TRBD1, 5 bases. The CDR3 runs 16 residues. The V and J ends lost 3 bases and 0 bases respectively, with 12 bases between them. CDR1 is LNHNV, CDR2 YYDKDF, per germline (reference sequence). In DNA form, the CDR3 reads TGTGCCACCAGCAGGGGGGAGGTGTACTCTGGAAACACCATATATTTT. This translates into CATSRGEVYSGNTIYF.

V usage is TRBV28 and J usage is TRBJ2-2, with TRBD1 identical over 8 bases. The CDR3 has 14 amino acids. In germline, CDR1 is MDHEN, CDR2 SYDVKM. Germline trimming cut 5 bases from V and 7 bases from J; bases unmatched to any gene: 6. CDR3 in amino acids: CASSLTGASGELFF. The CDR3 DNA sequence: TGTGCCAGCAGTCTGACAGGGGCGAGCGGGGAGCTGTTTTTT.

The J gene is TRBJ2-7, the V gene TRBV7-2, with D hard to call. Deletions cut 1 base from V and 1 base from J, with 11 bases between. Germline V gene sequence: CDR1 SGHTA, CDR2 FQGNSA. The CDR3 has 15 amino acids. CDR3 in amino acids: CASSLGVASSYEQYF. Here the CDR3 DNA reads TGTGCCAGCAGCTTAGGAGTAGCCTCATCCTACGAGCAGTACTTC.

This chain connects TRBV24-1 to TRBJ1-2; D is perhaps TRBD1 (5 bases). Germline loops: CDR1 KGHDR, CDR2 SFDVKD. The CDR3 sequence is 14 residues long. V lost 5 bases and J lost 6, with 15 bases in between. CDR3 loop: CATSGVGPMDGYTF. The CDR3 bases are TGTGCCACCAGTGGGGTGGGGCCGATGGATGGCTACACCTTC.

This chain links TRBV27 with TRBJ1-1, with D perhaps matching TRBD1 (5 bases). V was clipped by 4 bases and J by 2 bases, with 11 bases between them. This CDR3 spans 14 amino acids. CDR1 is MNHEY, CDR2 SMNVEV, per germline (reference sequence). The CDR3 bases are TGTGCCAGCAGTTCACTTCAGGGCAACACTGAAGCTTTCTTT. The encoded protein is CASSSLQGNTEAFF.